This TCR beta chain came from a study of cytomegalovirus exposure and HLA in healthy donors. Study background: A prior study identified approximately 120 million unique TCR beta sequences from 190 million or so T cells.

Though probably carrying unrecorded immune exposures, donors were nominally healthy at sampling. CDR3 size: 15 residues. Germline V gene sequence: CDR1 MNHNY, CDR2 SVGAGI (reference sequence). V dropped 0 bases and J dropped 4 bases, with 10 bases sitting between them. PCR involved 60 Vbeta and 13 Jbeta primers. Sequencing used immunoSEQ multiplex PCR; TCRdb keeps in-frame clones, though not all of them. The sample contains roughly 200,000 clones, 75% to 85% of which appear only once. The source of this sequence is a woman aged 50 to 60 in good health and CMV-seronegative. Sample: PBMCs. The chain carries TRBV6-6 and TRBJ1-5, with a possible D match to TRBD1 (6 bases). The CDR3 sequence is CASSYSKGENQPQHF. The CDR3 coding sequence is TGTGCCAGCAGTTACTCGAAGGGGGAGAATCAGCCCCAGCATTTT.